The clone carrying this T cell receptor (beta chain) was recorded a few times. The sample comes from a study of T cells in Graves' hyperthyroidism and ophthalmopathy. Researchers amplified the TCR beta CDR3 regions from RNA transcripts. A set of HTBI primers served as the primers for a first-round RT-PCR of the TCR CDR3. TCRdb fed the multiplex PCR reads into MiXCR, producing one record per CDR3 protein. The data show fewer than 350,000 distinct CDR3 sequences, with roughly 18% seen just once and just under 40% held by the top ten. This CDR3 is 15 amino acids long. V was clipped by 1 base and J by 6 bases, with 16 bases between them. The V gene's germline CDR1 is KGHSH and CDR2 LQKENI.

The sequenced material came from blood. V gene TRBV18 combines with J gene TRBJ2-7; no definite D call. This receptor was identified in a middle-aged man with Graves' ophthalmopathy. CDR3 in amino acids: CASSPQYESSREQYF. The CDR3 DNA is TGTGCCAGCTCACCACAGTACGAGTCCAGCCGCGAGCAGTACTTC.